Below, 30 T cell receptor beta chains from the same sample are listed, as sequenced in a study of regulatory T cells in long-lasting Graves disease. Construction of the TCR beta libraries employed iRepertoire HTBI primers in conjunction with Arm-PCR of CDR3 regions. TCRdb ran MiXCR on the multiplex PCR reads and lists one entry per CDR3 protein. The sample carries a few hundred thousand distinct CDR3 sequences, approximately 10% recorded once. Noted time point: newly diagnosed GD, antithyroid drugs for less than 3 months. Extracted PBMC RNA gave rise to the TCR library. This sample also appeared in a second study, on T cells in Graves' hyperthyroidism and ophthalmopathy.

The sequenced sample was peripheral blood mononuclear cells (PBMCs), obtained at new diagnosis, from a patient treated with antithyroid drugs. The origin of the receptors is a woman under 30 with Graves disease.

For this clonotype: At one of its ends the junction is not consistent with the germline gene, which may arise from a read error. This chain links TRBV7-2 with TRBJ2-1; D is uncertain. Germline loops: CDR1 SGHTA, CDR2 FQGNSA. The CDR3 runs to 15 residues. CDR3 in amino acids: CASSSILSSYNEQFF. CDR3 sequence (DNA): TGCGCCAGCAGCTCAATACTTAGCTCCTACAATGAGCAGTTCTTC. Using reference TRBV7-2 and TRBJ2-1 for the parts outside the CDR3, the full variable domain is GAGVSQSPSNKVTEKGKDVELRCDPISGHTALYWYRQSLGQGLEFLIYFQGNSAPDKSGLPSDRFSAERTGGSVSTLTIQRTQQEDSAVYLCASSSILSSYNEQFFGPGTRLTVL.

A word on this clonotype: It differs at one base from a far larger clone, so likely a read error. Lacking the conserved final phenylalanine or tryptophan, this CDR3 likely reflects a read error. The J gene is TRBJ2-3, the V gene TRBV2; possible D gene TRBD1, 5 bases. The closer fit of TRBJ1-1 to the DNA end suggests the J call may be wrong. Germline V gene sequence: CDR1 SNHLY, CDR2 FYNNEI. The CDR3 has 16 residues. The CDR3 spells CASSLDGAFWDTEAFL. The CDR3 nucleotides are TGTGCCAGCAGCTTAGATGGGGCGTTCTGGGACACTGAAGCTTTCCTT.

This clonotype showed up many times. The gene calls are TRBV28 and TRBJ2-2; TRBD2 is a possible D gene (5 bases). The germline V gene has CDR1 MDHEN and CDR2 SYDVKM. V gave up 6 bases and J gave up 4 bases, with 18 bases separating them. CDR3 length equals 16 residues. CDR3 region: CASSAPGSHTTGELFF. CDR3 nucleotide sequence: TGTGCCAGCAGCGCTCCGGGATCCCATACCACCGGGGAGCTGTTTTTT.

This clonotype has at least ten counts. The genes are TRBV12-3 or TRBV12-4 and TRBJ1-3; D unresolved. V gave up 7 bases and J gave up 7 bases, with 14 bases separating them. This CDR3 is built from 13 residues. The DNA of the CDR3 is TGTGCCAGCACCCCCGGCGGCATGAACACCATATATTTT. This encodes CASTPGGMNTIYF.

This clonotype was observed a few times. V is TRBV6-1 and J is TRBJ1-2, with 8 bases aligning to TRBD1. V was pared by 5 bases and J by 5 bases, with 13 bases of the junction left unmatched. The CDR3 runs 16 residues. Germline CDR1 and CDR2: MNHNS and SASEGT. Here the CDR3 reads CASSRGQGWVRYGYTF. The CDR3, as DNA: TGTGCCAGCAGTAGAGGACAGGGCTGGGTGAGATATGGCTACACCTTC.

The chain recombines TRBV11-2 with TRBJ1-4; D is ambiguous. V was clipped by 1 base and J by 7 bases, with 13 bases between them. Germline lookup yields CDR1 SGHAT and CDR2 FQNNGV. The CDR3 spans 15 residues. For the CDR3, the DNA is TGTGCCAGCAGCTTAGTCGAGGATTGGGGTGAAAAACTGTTTTTT. Translation: CASSLVEDWGEKLFF.

This clonotype was seen at least ten times. The chain joins TRBV12-3 or TRBV12-4 to TRBJ2-5; possibly TRBD2 for D (6 bases). This CDR3 has 18 amino acids. V was pared by 3 bases and J by 3 bases, with 23 bases between. CDR3 in DNA: TGTGCCAGCAGTTTCCCGGCGGGCGACGGGAGAGAGAAAGAGACCCAGTACTTC. Protein sequence: CASSFPAGDGREKETQYF.

Worth noting for this clonotype: A far larger clone is off by one base, so a read error is likely. The chain joins TRBV6-6 to TRBJ2-7; a weak D match, TRBD1 (6 bases). Germline V gene sequence: CDR1 MNHNY, CDR2 SVGAGI (reference sequence). The CDR3 covers 14 residues. With 0 bases removed from V and 0 bases from J, the gap between germline ends came to 6 bases. As DNA, the CDR3 is TGTGCCAGCAGTTACTCGGACAGCTCCTACGAGCAGTACTTC. Protein sequence: CASSYSDSSYEQYF.

This clonotype was detected only a few times. This sequence joins TRBV25-1 and TRBJ2-5; no clear D gene. Deletions cut 2 bases from V and 14 bases from J, with 12 bases between. Looked up from germline, CDR1 is MGHDK and CDR2 is SYGVNS. The CDR3 is 11 residues long. In nucleotides, the CDR3 is TGTGCCAGCAGTGAAGGAGTGTCCCCATACTTC. Protein product: CASSEGVSPYF.

This clonotype was seen many times. The V and J genes are TRBV5-1 and TRBJ1-1; D possibly corresponds to TRBD1 (5 bases). Trimming took 0 bases from V and 4 from J, leaving 13 bases between them. Germline values: CDR1 SGHRS, CDR2 YFSETQ. The CDR3 runs 15 residues. CDR3 DNA sequence: TGCGCCAGCAGCTTGGTACCCGGTGGGGGCACTGAAGCTTTCTTT. It translates to CASSLVPGGGTEAFF.

This clonotype has ten or more counts. This chain joins TRBV18 and TRBJ2-7; D is ambiguous. Looked up from germline, CDR1 is KGHSH and CDR2 is LQKENI. This CDR3 has 12 residues. V shed 6 bases and J shed 7 bases, with 13 bases lying between them. The CDR3 loop reads CASSARKDEQYF. CDR3 sequence (DNA): TGTGCCAGCTCCGCACGGAAGGATGAGCAGTACTTC.

There are many counts of this clonotype. The genes are TRBV30 and TRBJ1-1; 7 positions match TRBD1. The CDR3 is made up of 15 amino acids. V gave up 1 base and J gave up 0 bases; unmatched junction bases: 5. In germline, CDR1 is GTSNPN, CDR2 SVGIG (reference sequence). CDR3 in amino acids: CAWSGGTAMNTEAFF. The CDR3 DNA reads as TGTGCCTGGAGTGGGGGGACAGCGATGAACACTGAAGCTTTCTTT. Filled out from reference TRBV30 and TRBJ1-1, the complete variable domain reads SQTIHQWPATLVQPVGSPLSLECTVEGTSNPNLYWYRQAAGRGLQLLFYSVGIGQISSEVPQNLSASRPQDRQFILSSKKLLLSDSGFYLCAWSGGTAMNTEAFFGQGTRLTVV.

Ten or more counts support this clonotype. The rearrangement uses TRBV28 and TRBJ1-2; D remains ambiguous. The CDR3 is 14 residues long. The germline gives CDR1 MDHEN, CDR2 SYDVKM. The V end lost 5 bases, the J end lost 4 bases, and 14 bases lay between the germline ends. For the CDR3, the DNA is TGTGCCAGCAGTCAACCCCAGGTGGGCTATGGCTACACCTTC. It encodes CASSQPQVGYGYTF.

This clonotype showed up many times. The chain is built from TRBV3-1 and TRBJ2-1; 8 nucleotides match TRBD1. Trimming at V came to 3 bases and at J to 6 bases, leaving 4 bases not matched to a gene. From germline, CDR1 is LGHDT and CDR2 YNNKEL (reference sequence). There are 14 residues in the CDR3. CDR3 nucleotides: TGTGCCAGCAGCCAGGGGACAGGTAGCAATGAGCAGTTCTTC. Protein: CASSQGTGSNEQFF.

The V and J genes are TRBV30 and TRBJ2-5, with 7 bases lining up with TRBD1. This CDR3 comprises 14 residues. J was trimmed by 6 bases and V by 1 base; bases with no gene match: 8. Germline V gives CDR1 GTSNPN, CDR2 SVGIG (reference sequence). This CDR3 reads CAWSGFKGGQTQYF. In DNA form, the CDR3 reads TGTGCCTGGAGTGGGTTCAAAGGGGGCCAGACCCAGTACTTC. The whole variable domain, filled in from reference TRBV30 and TRBJ2-5, reads SQTIHQWPATLVQPVGSPLSLECTVEGTSNPNLYWYRQAAGRGLQLLFYSVGIGQISSEVPQNLSASRPQDRQFILSSKKLLLSDSGFYLCAWSGFKGGQTQYFGPGTRLLVL.

There are many counts of this clonotype. The junction departs from the called germline gene at one end, perhaps through a read error. The CDR3: CASSRDLAPDTEAFF. The CDR3 DNA is TGCGCCAGCAGCCGGGACTTAGCGCCGGACACTGAAGCTTTCTTT. V gene TRBV11-2 combines with J gene TRBJ1-1; possibly TRBD1 for D (5 bases). The CDR3 has 15 residues. Germline-derived CDR1 and CDR2 are SGHAT and FQNNGV.

This clonotype appeared many times. V usage is TRBV20-1 and J usage is TRBJ2-5; D is possibly TRBD1 (5 bases). The ends were cut back, 6 bases at V and 2 bases at J, with 13 bases in the middle. The CDR3 is 13 amino acids. The V gene's germline CDR1 is DFQATT and CDR2 SNEGSKA (reference sequence). The CDR3, as DNA: TGCAGTGCCCCCGACTGGACACAAGAGACCCAGTACTTC. It specifies CSAPDWTQETQYF.

This clonotype was recorded many times. CDR3 in amino acids: CASRAGASGNTIYF. The CDR3 coding sequence is TGTGCCAGCAGGGCGGGGGCCTCTGGAAACACCATATATTTT. This chain joins TRBV28 and TRBJ1-3; D may be TRBD1 (6 bases). V was shortened by 6 bases and J by 0 bases, with 9 bases between the two germline ends. The CDR3 is 14 residues long. Per the germline V gene, CDR1 is MDHEN and CDR2 is SYDVKM. Drawing the rest from reference TRBV28 and TRBJ1-3, the complete variable domain is DVKVTQSSRYLVKRTGEKVFLECVQDMDHENMFWYRQDPGLGLRLIYFSYDVKMKEKGDIPEGYSVSREKKERFSLILESASTNQTSMYLCASRAGASGNTIYFGEGSWLTVV.

This clonotype was seen a few times. The chain combines TRBV6-1 with TRBJ2-3, with TRBD2 as a possible D gene (5 bases). Looked up from germline, CDR1 is MNHNS and CDR2 is SASEGT. The CDR3 extends over 14 amino acids. V gave up 4 bases and J gave up 1 base, with 9 bases separating them. Here the CDR3 DNA reads TGTGCCAGCAGTGGCGTGAGGGGCACAGATACGCAGTATTTT. Its protein is CASSGVRGTDTQYF.

The chain is built from TRBV7-2 and TRBJ1-2; D is uncertain. Germline V CDR1 and CDR2: SGHTA, FQGNSA. V was pared by 4 bases and J by 0 bases, with 12 bases between. This CDR3 is built from 15 residues. The chain's CDR3 is CASSSAGFSNYGYTF. The CDR3 DNA reads TGTGCCAGCAGCTCTGCAGGTTTCTCTAACTATGGCTACACCTTC. The full variable domain, with the rest looked up from reference TRBV7-2 and TRBJ1-2, is GAGVSQSPSNKVTEKGKDVELRCDPISGHTALYWYRQSLGQGLEFLIYFQGNSAPDKSGLPSDRFSAERTGGSVSTLTIQRTQQEDSAVYLCASSSAGFSNYGYTFGSGTRLTVV.

This clonotype has just a few counts. V gene TRBV29-1 combines with J gene TRBJ2-2, with 13 bases matching TRBD2. Trimming removed 5 bases from V and 2 bases from J; junction bases left unmatched: 5. The length of the CDR3 is 16 residues. Looked up from germline, CDR1 is SQVTM and CDR2 is ANQGSEA. The CDR3 reads CSVPLAGGENTGELFF. CDR3 in DNA: TGCAGCGTTCCACTAGCGGGGGGGGAAAACACCGGGGAGCTGTTTTTT.

This clonotype was seen ten or more times. The chain combines TRBV4-2 with TRBJ2-1; 9 nucleotides align to TRBD1. This CDR3 is built from 15 residues. Germline V gene lookup returns CDR1 LGHNA and CDR2 YNFKEQ. The J segment lost 9 bases and the V segment lost 4 bases, leaving 10 bases of the junction unmatched. In DNA, the CDR3 is TGTGCCAGCAGCCCAACCTGGTCGACAGGGGGTGAGCAGTTCTTC. Residues: CASSPTWSTGGEQFF.

This clonotype was observed a few times. The chain joins TRBV4-1 to TRBJ1-1; no firm D call. The CDR3 runs to 17 residues. Trimming took off 3 bases at V and 3 bases at J, with 20 bases between the two ends. Germline V gives CDR1 MGHRA, CDR2 YSYEKL. The CDR3 loop is CASSQPLWEAVDTEAFF. For the CDR3, the DNA is TGCGCCAGCAGCCAGCCTCTCTGGGAGGCGGTGGACACTGAAGCTTTCTTT.

The table lists this clonotype with many counts. The gene calls are TRBV12-3 or TRBV12-4 and TRBJ1-2, with 9 nucleotides matching TRBD1. The CDR3 is made up of 16 amino acids. The J segment lost 0 bases and the V segment lost 1 base, leaving 3 bases of the junction unmatched. The CDR3 coding sequence is TGTGCCAGCAGTTTAGAGGGACAGGGACCTAACTATGGCTACACCTTC. Its protein product is CASSLEGQGPNYGYTF.

This clonotype was counted many times. This rearrangement joins TRBV28 to TRBJ1-4; D is perhaps TRBD1 (5 bases). Germline CDR1 MDHEN, CDR2 SYDVKM. The CDR3 spans 15 residues. Trimming left V 6 bases short and J 7 bases short, with 18 bases between. In nucleotides, the CDR3 is TGTGCCAGCAGGTCAGGGTTTCGGTCGGGTGAAAAACTGTTTTTT. Its protein is CASRSGFRSGEKLFF.

This clonotype was seen many times. V is TRBV20-1 and J is TRBJ1-1; 7 positions agree with TRBD1. V was pared by 0 bases and J by 4 bases, with 11 bases of the junction left unmatched. The CDR3 consists of 16 residues. The germline CDR1 and CDR2 sequences are DFQATT and SNEGSKA (reference sequence). CDR3 protein: CSARDHRQGRATEAFF. In nucleotides, the CDR3 is TGCAGTGCTAGAGACCACCGACAGGGACGCGCCACTGAAGCTTTCTTT.

A word on this clonotype: A much larger clone differs by one base, so this may be a read error. J is TRBJ2-1 and V is TRBV6-2 or TRBV6-3; perhaps TRBD1 as D (7 bases). The V end lost 5 bases, the J end lost 7 bases, and 27 bases lay between the germline ends. CDR1 is MNHEY and CDR2 is SVGEGT in the germline V gene. This CDR3 has 18 amino acids. The CDR3 here is CASSTWASRGASGNEQFF. CDR3 nucleotides: TGTGCCAGCAGTACCTGGGCTAGCAGGGGGGCCAGTGGGAATGAGCAGTTCTTC.

The table lists this clonotype with many counts. This rearrangement joins TRBV9 to TRBJ2-2; D is undetermined. The CDR3 is made up of 15 amino acids. V was cut by 2 bases and J by 1 base, with 9 bases left in between. The germline CDR1 and CDR2 sequences are SGDLS and YYNGEE. The CDR3 protein is CASSVAELNTGELFF. CDR3 nucleotides: TGTGCCAGCAGCGTGGCAGAACTGAACACCGGGGAGCTGTTTTTT.

This clonotype was recorded a few times. The V and J genes are TRBV4-1 and TRBJ2-1; 12 positions agree with TRBD1. J was trimmed by 8 bases and V by 3 bases; bases with no gene match: 5. CDR1 MGHRA and CDR2 YSYEKL come from the germline V gene. The CDR3 has 15 amino acids. CDR3 nucleotides: TGCGCCAGCAGCCAGGGACAGGGGGCGAGCTATGAGCAGTTCTTC. Translated: CASSQGQGASYEQFF.

This clonotype was seen many times. This chain connects TRBV4-3 to TRBJ1-2; no clear D. The CDR3 covers 15 residues. Germline values: CDR1 LGHNA, CDR2 YSLEER. V was trimmed by 4 bases and J by 4 bases, leaving 16 bases between them. The CDR3 sequence: CASSPNSVSLYGYTF. CDR3 nucleotides: TGCGCCAGCAGCCCCAATTCGGTATCCCTCTATGGCTACACCTTC.